This T cell receptor beta chain was recovered during a study of OX40 agonist ivuxolimab in advanced cancers. Clones were sequenced by immunoSEQ multiplex PCR, and TCRdb holds only the in-frame ones, with some missing. Of approximately 82,000 clones listed, 89% were seen once; the top ten hold about 9.1%. The origin of this receptor is an adult with an advanced solid tumor such as melanoma, head and neck, liver or kidney cancer. The sample here was CD4+ or CD8+ T cells sorted from blood, taken in a trial of the OX40 agonist ivuxolimab.

The DNA of the CDR3 is TGTGCCAGCAGTTTAGGAGGCCATCCTGAAACTGAAGCTTTCTTT. It codes for CASSLGGHPETEAFF. This chain uses TRBV6-1 with TRBJ1-1, with D unclear. CDR3 length: 15 amino acids. Germline CDR1 is MNHNS and CDR2 is SASEGT. The V end was cut by 5 bases, the J end by 5 bases, with 18 bases between.